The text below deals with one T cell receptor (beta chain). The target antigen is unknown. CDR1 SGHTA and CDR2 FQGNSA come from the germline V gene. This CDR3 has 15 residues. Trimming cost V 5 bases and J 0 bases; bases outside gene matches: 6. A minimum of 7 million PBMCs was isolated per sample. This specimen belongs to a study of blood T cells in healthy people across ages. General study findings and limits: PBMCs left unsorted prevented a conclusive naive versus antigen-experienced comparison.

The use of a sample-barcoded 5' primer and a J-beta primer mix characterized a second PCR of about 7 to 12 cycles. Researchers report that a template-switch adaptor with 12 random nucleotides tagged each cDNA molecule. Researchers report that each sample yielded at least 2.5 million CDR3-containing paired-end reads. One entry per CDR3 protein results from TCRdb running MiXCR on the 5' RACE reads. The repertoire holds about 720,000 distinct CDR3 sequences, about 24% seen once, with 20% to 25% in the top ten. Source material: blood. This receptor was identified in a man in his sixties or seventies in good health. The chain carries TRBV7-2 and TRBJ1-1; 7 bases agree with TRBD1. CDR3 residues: CASSEWTGVNTEAFF. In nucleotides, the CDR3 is TGTGCCAGCAGCGAATGGACAGGCGTGAACACTGAAGCTTTCTTT. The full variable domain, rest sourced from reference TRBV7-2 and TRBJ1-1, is GAGVSQSPSNKVTEKGKDVELRCDPISGHTALYWYRQSLGQGLEFLIYFQGNSAPDKSGLPSDRFSAERTGGSVSTLTIQRTQQEDSAVYLCASSEWTGVNTEAFFGQGTRLTVV.